This record concerns one TCR beta chain sequence. This specimen belongs to a study of blood T cell repertoires in COVID-19. Study in general: Sites across the United States, Italy and Spain contributed samples from acute and convalescent COVID-19.

This CDR3 is 12 amino acids long. The V gene lost 4 bases and the J gene lost 4 bases, with 8 bases spanning the gap. The germline CDR1 and CDR2 sequences are MDHEN and SYDVKM. As processed by the authors: Cell counts per sample came from amplifying reference gene primers. Some clones are missing from TCRdb's copy, which holds only in-frame ones; the method was immunoSEQ multiplex PCR. V and J calls and clone size are those listed in that table; D and trimming were worked out from the DNA. The table records some 370,000 clones, 80% to 90% of them present only once. Sample: peripheral blood. The sequence came from a man aged 35 to 55 with acute or convalescent COVID-19. The chain combines TRBV28 with TRBJ2-7; D gene unclear. CDR3 DNA: TGTGCCAGCAGTTGGCGGCCTTACGAGCAGTACTTC. Amino acid sequence: CASSWRPYEQYF.